Listed here is a single TCR beta chain. The CDR3 extends over 15 amino acids. Losses at the gene ends were 3 bases for V and 4 bases for J; bases not matched to a gene: 7. From germline, CDR1 is MDHEN and CDR2 SYDVKM. As handled by the study authors: Reference gene primers were amplified, and this amplification served to estimate nucleated cell counts. The data were produced by immunoSEQ multiplex PCR, yet TCRdb's version contains in-frame clones alone and is incomplete. V and J calls and clone size follow that table, whereas D and trimming were derived from the DNA. The table records over 250,000 clones, roughly 88% of them present only once. Grouping used clinical history reported by participants in a survey and questionnaire. The study counted Cohort 3 donors as recovered given two negative PCRs, clearance, or symptom resolution. These data come from a study of blood T cell repertoires in COVID-19. The overall study: From T cells, B-cell-depleted T cells, or PBMCs came the material, which was cDNA or gDNA.

The chain carries TRBV28 and TRBJ2-5, with TRBD2 identical over 8 bases. Sequencing was done on a sample of PBMCs or T cells enriched from blood (not recorded which). This TCR was sampled from a woman aged 30 to 39 who had recovered from COVID-19. This CDR3 reads CASSFGTGGVETQYF. CDR3 coding DNA: TGTGCCAGCAGTTTCGGGACGGGGGGGGTAGAGACCCAGTACTTC.